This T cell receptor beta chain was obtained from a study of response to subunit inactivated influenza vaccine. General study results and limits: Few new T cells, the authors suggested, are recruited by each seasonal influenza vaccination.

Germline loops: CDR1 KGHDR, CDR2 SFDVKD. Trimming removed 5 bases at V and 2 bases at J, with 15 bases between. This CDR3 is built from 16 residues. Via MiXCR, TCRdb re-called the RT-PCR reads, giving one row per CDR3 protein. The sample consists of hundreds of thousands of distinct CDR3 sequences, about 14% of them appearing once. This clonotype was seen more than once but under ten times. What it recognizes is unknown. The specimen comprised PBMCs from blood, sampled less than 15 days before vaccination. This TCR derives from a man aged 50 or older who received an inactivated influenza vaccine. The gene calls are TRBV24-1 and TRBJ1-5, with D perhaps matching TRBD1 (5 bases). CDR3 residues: CATSAGPRDGNQPQHF. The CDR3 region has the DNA TGTGCCACCAGTGCAGGGCCCCGGGATGGCAATCAGCCCCAGCATTTT.